The 17 T cell receptor beta chains listed next were all sequenced from one sample in a study of cytomegalovirus exposure and HLA in healthy donors. The PCR made use of 60 Vbeta and 13 Jbeta primers. Only in-frame clones appear in the TCRdb table, and some are missing; sequencing was by immunoSEQ multiplex PCR. This sample has about 170,000 clones, with 65% to 80% found just once. Sequencing used PBMCs. These receptors were collected from a woman between 45 and 65 years old in good health and CMV-seropositive.

This sequence joins TRBV11-3 and TRBJ2-5; 12 nucleotides line up with TRBD1. Looked up from germline, CDR1 is SGHNT and CDR2 is YENEEA. The junction had 8 bases not matched to a gene; V was cut back by 5 bases and J by 4 bases. The CDR3 covers 16 residues. CDR3: CASSTRDRGLSETQYF. The CDR3 bases are TGTGCCAGCAGCACCCGGGACAGGGGGCTCTCAGAGACCCAGTACTTC.

The chain carries TRBV19 and TRBJ2-1; 7 bases match TRBD1. The germline CDR1 and CDR2 sequences are LNHDA and SQIVND (reference sequence). V lost 6 bases to trimming and J lost 0 bases; unmatched junction nucleotides: 8. This CDR3 is 16 amino acids long. As DNA, the CDR3 is TGTGCCAGTAGGGGCCGCCGGGACAGCTCCTACAATGAGCAGTTCTTC. Its protein is CASRGRRDSSYNEQFF.

The CDR3 DNA is TGTGCCAGCAGTCCTGACAGGGGGCCTGGAAACACCATATATTTT. Its protein product is CASSPDRGPGNTIYF. The chain links TRBV27 to TRBJ1-3; 10 bases fit TRBD1. The CDR3 sequence is 15 residues long. Germline assignment: CDR1 MNHEY and CDR2 SMNVEV (reference sequence). V gave up 5 bases and J gave up 2 bases; unmatched junction bases: 3.

The V and J genes are TRBV4-3 and TRBJ2-7; no firm D call. The length of the CDR3 is 15 residues. The germline V gene encodes CDR1 LGHNA and CDR2 YSLEER. V was shortened by 0 bases and J by 3 bases, with 12 bases between the two germline ends. CDR3 sequence (DNA): TGCGCCAGCAGCCAAGACCGTTCGAGATACTACGAGCAGTACTTC. Protein: CASSQDRSRYYEQYF.

The rearrangement uses TRBV6-1 and TRBJ2-7, with 9 nucleotides matching TRBD2. With the DNA end fitting TRBJ2-5 better, the J assignment may be wrong. CDR3 size: 13 residues. Looked up from germline, CDR1 is MNHNS and CDR2 is SASEGT. CDR3 bases: TGTGCCACCCTTAGCGGGAGAGGTGAGACCCAGTACTTC. Protein product: CATLSGRGETQYF.

This chain uses TRBV27 with TRBJ1-2; D unclear. V lost 5 bases to trimming and J lost 8 bases, with 12 bases between them. The germline V gene has CDR1 MNHEY and CDR2 SMNVEV (reference sequence). The CDR3 has 12 amino acids. The DNA of the CDR3 is TGTGCCAGCAGTCGCGGGGTTGGAGGCTACACCTTC. Translating gives CASSRGVGGYTF.

This clone was observed once. V and J are TRBV9 and TRBJ1-1, with D perhaps TRBD1 (5 bases). The CDR3 spans 14 residues. CDR1 and CDR2 from the germline V gene are SGDLS and YYNGEE. V lost 4 bases and J 1 base, leaving 11 bases between the germline ends. The CDR3 loop is CASSLQETNTEAFF. The CDR3 nucleotides read TGTGCCAGCAGCCTACAGGAGACGAACACTGAAGCTTTCTTT.

The chain carries TRBV11-2 and TRBJ1-4; maybe TRBD1 (5 bases). Germline values: CDR1 SGHAT, CDR2 FQNNGV. Trimming took 3 bases from V and 8 from J, leaving 16 bases between them. CDR3 length: 15 amino acids. CDR3 sequence reads: CASSFPGTGREKLFF. The CDR3 region has the DNA TGTGCCAGCAGCTTCCCGGGTACAGGAAGGGAAAAACTGTTTTTT.

This clone was detected only a few times. The chain has TRBV5-6 and TRBJ2-7; 8 bases are a match to TRBD1. The CDR3 sequence is 16 residues long. After removal of 0 bases from V and 3 bases from J, the junction contained 8 bases not matched to a gene. The germline V gene has CDR1 SGHDT and CDR2 YYEEEE. This chain's CDR3 is CASSLGVLGTGYEQYF. The CDR3, as DNA: TGTGCCAGCAGCTTGGGGGTTTTGGGGACAGGCTACGAGCAGTACTTC.

V gene TRBV23-1 combines with J gene TRBJ2-2; 16 bases match TRBD2. Being an ORF, TRBV23-1 has a function that is uncertain. This CDR3 contains 21 residues. V dropped 7 bases and J dropped 8; count of bases not matched to a gene: 22. The CDR3 is CASTLRTGTSGRGGLSGELFF. CDR3 nucleotides: TGCGCCAGCACTCTCAGGACCGGGACTAGCGGGAGGGGGGGGCTTTCTGGGGAGCTGTTTTTT.

The CDR3 is CASSGLADTYEQYF. The CDR3 coding sequence is TGTGCCAGCAGTGGACTAGCGGATACCTACGAGCAGTACTTC. The chain uses TRBV2 and TRBJ2-7; 9 nucleotides align to TRBD2. V was pared by 4 bases and J by 2 bases, with 3 bases of the junction left unmatched. This CDR3 spans 14 amino acids. CDR1 is SNHLY, CDR2 FYNNEI, per germline.

The chain couples TRBV7-2 to TRBJ1-2; no definite D call. The CDR3 has 18 amino acids. V dropped 5 bases and J dropped 4 bases, with 26 bases sitting between them. Germline CDR1 SGHTA, CDR2 FQGNSA. The chain's CDR3 is CASSPRGLSVPTSYGYTF. The CDR3 bases are TGTGCCAGCAGCCCCAGAGGACTTTCGGTGCCAACTAGCTATGGCTACACCTTC.

The J gene is TRBJ1-5, the V gene TRBV28; perhaps TRBD1 as D (6 bases). Trimming left V 10 bases short and J 7 bases short, with 23 bases between. This CDR3 spans 15 amino acids. Germline lookup yields CDR1 MDHEN and CDR2 SYDVKM. The CDR3 nucleotides read TGTGCCATCTCCCTAGGTGGGGGCGCAGGGCAGCCCCAGCATTTT. Translation: CAISLGGGAGQPQHF.

This clone has more than one count but fewer than ten. This chain joins TRBV19 and TRBJ2-1; the D gene is possibly TRBD1 (6 bases). Looked up from germline, CDR1 is LNHDA and CDR2 is SQIVND (reference sequence). This CDR3 has 15 residues. Trimming removed 4 bases from V and 4 bases from J, with 14 bases in between. In DNA, the CDR3 is TGTGCCAGTAGTACCTCCGGGACACTTTACAATGAGCAGTTCTTC. Translated: CASSTSGTLYNEQFF.

The chain joins TRBV5-5 to TRBJ1-5; D may be TRBD1 (6 bases). Deletions cut 2 bases from V and 5 bases from J, with 20 bases between. Germline loops: CDR1 SGHKS, CDR2 YYEKEE (reference sequence). This CDR3 spans 17 amino acids. CDR3 loop: CASSLRWAPGVDQPQHF. The CDR3 DNA reads TGTGCCAGCAGCTTAAGATGGGCTCCAGGGGTCGATCAGCCCCAGCATTTT.

The chain couples TRBV29-1 to TRBJ1-4, with D maybe TRBD1 (6 bases). Between the trimmed V and J ends, which lost 7 bases and 14 bases, there was a span of 26 bases. Germline V gene sequence: CDR1 SQVTM, CDR2 ANQGSEA. CDR3 length equals 14 residues. The CDR3 reads CSAHTGNPLSPLFF. CDR3 sequence (DNA): TGCAGCGCCCATACAGGGAACCCTCTATCCCCCCTGTTTTTT.

This clone was seen more than once but under ten times. This sample includes further DNA sequences coding for the same CDR3. J is TRBJ2-1 and V is TRBV14, with 9 positions matching TRBD1. From germline, CDR1 is SGHDN and CDR2 FVKESK. CDR3 length equals 16 residues. V shed 2 bases, J shed 4 bases, and the junction held 6 bases outside the gene matches. In DNA form, the CDR3 reads TGTGCCAGCAGCCAAATCTACGGGACAGGGTACAATGAGCAGTTCTTC. Translating gives CASSQIYGTGYNEQFF.